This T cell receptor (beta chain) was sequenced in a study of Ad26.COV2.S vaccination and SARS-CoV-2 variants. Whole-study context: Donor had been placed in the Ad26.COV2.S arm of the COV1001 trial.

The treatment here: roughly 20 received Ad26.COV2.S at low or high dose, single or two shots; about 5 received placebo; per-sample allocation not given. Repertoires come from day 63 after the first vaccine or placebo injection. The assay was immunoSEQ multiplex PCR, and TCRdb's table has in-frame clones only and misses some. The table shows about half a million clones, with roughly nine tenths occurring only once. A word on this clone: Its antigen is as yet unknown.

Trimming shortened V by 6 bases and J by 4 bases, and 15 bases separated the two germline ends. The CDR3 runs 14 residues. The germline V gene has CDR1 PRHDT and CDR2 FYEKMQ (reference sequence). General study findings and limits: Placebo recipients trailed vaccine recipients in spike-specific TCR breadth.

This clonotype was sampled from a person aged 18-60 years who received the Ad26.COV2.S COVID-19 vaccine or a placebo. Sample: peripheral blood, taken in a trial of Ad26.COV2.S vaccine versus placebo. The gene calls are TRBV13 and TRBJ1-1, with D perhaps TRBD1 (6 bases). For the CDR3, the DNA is TGTGCCAGCAGACCCACCGGAGGGGGCACTGAAGCTTTCTTT. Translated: CASRPTGGGTEAFF. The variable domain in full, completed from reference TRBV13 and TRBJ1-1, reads AAGVIQSPRHLIKEKRETATLKCYPIPRHDTVYWYQQGPGQDPQFLISFYEKMQSDKGSIPDRFSAQQFSDYHSELNMSSLELGDSALYFCASRPTGGGTEAFFGQGTRLTVV.